These 20 T cell receptor beta chains share one sample of origin, sequenced in a study of response to subunit inactivated influenza vaccine. MiXCR, run by TCRdb on the RT-PCR reads, gives a single entry per CDR3 protein. This table holds roughly 710,000 distinct CDR3 sequences, 13% to 15% found once. The material was PBMCs from blood, obtained 14 to 15 days before vaccination. The receptors here all came from a man aged 50 or older who received an inactivated influenza vaccine.

This clonotype was detected only a few times. The V gene is TRBV6-5, the J gene TRBJ2-1, with 7 bases identical to TRBD1. Germline V lookup: CDR1 MNHEY, CDR2 SVGAGI. V was pared by 3 bases and J by 9 bases, with 8 bases of the junction left unmatched. The CDR3 runs to 14 residues. DNA of the CDR3: TGTGCCAGCAGTTATTCAGACAGGGACGCTGAGCAGTTCTTC. Translating gives CASSYSDRDAEQFF.

This clonotype was counted only a few times. The chain is built from TRBV6-2 or TRBV6-3 and TRBJ2-7; maybe TRBD1 (5 bases). Germline-derived CDR1 and CDR2 are MNHEY and SVGEGT. This CDR3 contains 13 residues. The V end was cut by 2 bases, the J end by 3 bases, with 8 bases between. The CDR3 loop reads CASSYGAIYEQYF. The DNA of the CDR3 is TGTGCCAGCAGTTACGGGGCCATCTACGAGCAGTACTTC.

This clonotype was counted ten times or more. This rearrangement joins TRBV18 to TRBJ2-1, with 10 bases aligning to TRBD2. The CDR3 has 14 residues. With V trimmed by 3 bases and J by 6 bases, 2 bases remained unmatched. Germline CDR1 reads KGHSH; CDR2 reads LQKENI. The CDR3: CASSPLAGVNEQFF. In DNA, the CDR3 is TGTGCCAGCTCACCCCTAGCGGGAGTCAATGAGCAGTTCTTC.

At least ten counts were recorded for this clonotype. V usage is TRBV11-2 and J usage is TRBJ1-1, with TRBD1 as a possible D gene (5 bases). With 6 bases removed from V and 8 bases from J, the gap between germline ends came to 16 bases. This CDR3 comprises 13 residues. In germline, CDR1 is SGHAT, CDR2 FQNNGV. For the CDR3, the DNA is TGTGCCAGCAGTTCACAAGGGGCTTTGGAAGCTTTCTTT. Translating it yields CASSSQGALEAFF.

The CDR3 nucleotides are TGTGCCAGCAGCTTAACTAGCGGGAAGGGCGAGCAGTACTTC. Its protein product is CASSLTSGKGEQYF. V is TRBV7-2 and J is TRBJ2-7; TRBD2 matches at 10 bases. V lost 2 bases, J lost 6 bases, and 4 bases stayed unmatched. Germline CDR1 SGHTA, CDR2 FQGNSA. The CDR3 runs 14 residues.

This chain links TRBV29-1 with TRBJ2-5; TRBD1 matches 9 bases. Germline V CDR1 and CDR2: SQVTM, ANQGSEA. This CDR3 comprises 17 residues. V shed 2 bases, J shed 3 bases, and the junction held 13 bases outside the gene matches. The CDR3 sequence is CSVEWRDLRDREETQYF. The CDR3 DNA reads TGCAGCGTTGAATGGAGGGACCTCCGGGACAGGGAAGAGACCCAGTACTTC.

This chain connects TRBV10-3 to TRBJ2-7; 7 bases line up with TRBD2. The trim removed 3 bases at V and 1 base at J, leaving 6 bases unmatched. Germline CDR1 and CDR2: ENHRY and SYGVKD. The CDR3 is 15 residues long. DNA of the CDR3: TGTGCCATCAGTGAATGGCGGGAGCAGTCCTACGAGCAGTACTTC. This gives the protein CAISEWREQSYEQYF.

This clonotype has only a few counts. V and J are TRBV20-1 and TRBJ2-1; tentative D call: TRBD2 (5 bases). The CDR3 has 12 amino acids. Germline V gene data show CDR1 as DFQATT and CDR2 as SNEGSKA (reference sequence). Trimming removed 6 bases at V and 9 bases at J, with 15 bases between. CDR3 protein: CSAQRSPGEQFF. The CDR3 region has the DNA TGCAGTGCCCAGCGGAGTCCCGGTGAGCAGTTCTTC.

This clonotype was recorded at least ten times. V usage is TRBV4-3 and J usage is TRBJ2-5; TRBD1 might be the D (6 bases). V gave up 1 base and J gave up 5 bases, with 14 bases separating them. Per germline, CDR1 LGHNA and CDR2 YSLEER. This CDR3 is built from 15 residues. CDR3 sequence (DNA): TGCGCCAGCAGCCAAGTTCTGGGGGCGTGGGAGACCCAGTACTTC. This encodes CASSQVLGAWETQYF.

This chain connects TRBV12-3 or TRBV12-4 to TRBJ2-1; 8 positions match TRBD1. CDR3 length: 15 residues. Trimming took 3 bases from V and 9 from J; bases not matched to a gene: 10. CDR3 region: CASSLSGKGTGEQFF. CDR3 in DNA: TGTGCCAGCAGTTTGTCAGGGAAGGGGACAGGTGAGCAGTTCTTC.

This clonotype was counted between two and nine times. The chain has TRBV20-1 and TRBJ2-7, with 8 bases lining up with TRBD2. Germline CDR1 DFQATT, CDR2 SNEGSKA (reference sequence). The CDR3 has 13 amino acids. V shed 2 bases and J 6 bases; nucleotides not matched to a gene: 6. The chain's CDR3 is CSARLAGTPEQYF. As DNA, the CDR3 is TGCAGTGCTAGATTAGCGGGGACTCCCGAGCAGTACTTC.

The chain links TRBV28 to TRBJ2-3, with D maybe TRBD2 (5 bases). Trimming stripped 4 bases from V and 6 bases from J, with 20 bases between. Germline loops: CDR1 MDHEN, CDR2 SYDVKM. This CDR3 spans 16 amino acids. In DNA form, the CDR3 reads TGTGCCAGCAGTTCCCCAGTAACACTAGTCAAGGATACGCAGTATTTT. Protein sequence: CASSSPVTLVKDTQYF.

The CDR3 DNA reads TGTGCCAGCTCACCACAAAGGTTCCCTAATGAAAAACTGTTTTTT. Its translation is CASSPQRFPNEKLFF. J is TRBJ1-4 and V is TRBV18; unclear D gene. The V and J ends lost 1 base and 3 bases respectively, with 9 bases between them. CDR1 and CDR2 from the germline V gene are KGHSH and LQKENI. This CDR3 is 15 amino acids long. The variable domain in full, with the rest retrieved from reference TRBV18 and TRBJ1-4, is NAGVMQNPRHLVRRRGQEARLRCSPMKGHSHVYWYRQLPEEGLKFMVYLQKENIIDESGMPKERFSAEFPKEGPSILRIQQVVRGDSAAYFCASSPQRFPNEKLFFGSGTQLSVL.

CDR3 region: CASSAGMGLEAKNIQYF. CDR3 sequence (DNA): TGTGCCAGCTCTGCGGGGATGGGACTGGAAGCCAAAAACATTCAGTACTTC. The rearrangement joins TRBV18 to TRBJ2-4, with D maybe TRBD2 (6 bases). The CDR3 consists of 17 residues. CDR1 KGHSH and CDR2 LQKENI come from the germline V gene. V lost 6 bases to trimming and J lost 0 bases, with 18 bases between them.

The V gene is TRBV12-3 or TRBV12-4, the J gene TRBJ1-2; the D gene is possibly TRBD1 (5 bases). The CDR3 runs 14 residues. V lost 5 bases and J lost 8, with 18 bases in between. DNA of the CDR3: TGTGCCAGCAGTCCCGGGGCCAACTTGGGGGGCTACACCTTC. It specifies CASSPGANLGGYTF.

The rearrangement uses TRBV28 and TRBJ2-1; 7 bases fit TRBD2. J gave up 0 bases and V 3 bases, and 11 bases lay outside the gene matches. Germline V gene lookup returns CDR1 MDHEN and CDR2 SYDVKM. The CDR3 length is 18 residues. CDR3 nucleotide sequence: TGTGCCAGCAGTTTTTGGGGACTAACCCCGAGCTCCTACAATGAGCAGTTCTTC. This sequence encodes CASSFWGLTPSSYNEQFF.

The rearrangement joins TRBV28 to TRBJ2-5, with 9 bases lining up with TRBD2. The CDR3 runs 17 residues. Losses at the gene ends were 5 bases for V and 5 bases for J; bases not matched to a gene: 15. Per germline, CDR1 MDHEN and CDR2 SYDVKM. In nucleotides, the CDR3 is TGTGCCAGCAGTGACCTATCAAGAGCGGGAGGTTCGGAGACCCAGTACTTC. It yields the protein CASSDLSRAGGSETQYF.

This clonotype came up a few times. The chain is built from TRBV12-3 or TRBV12-4 and TRBJ1-2; 8 bases align to TRBD1. After removal of 6 bases from V and 3 bases from J, the junction contained 12 bases not matched to a gene. This CDR3 spans 16 amino acids. CDR3 DNA sequence: TGTGCCAGCAGCCCTCTTGACAGGGGTGTCGACTATGGCTACACCTTC. It codes for CASSPLDRGVDYGYTF.

The chain couples TRBV29-1 to TRBJ2-1, with D perhaps TRBD1 (5 bases). Trimming took off 7 bases at V and 0 bases at J, with 16 bases between the two ends. The CDR3 runs to 15 residues. Looked up from germline, CDR1 is SQVTM and CDR2 is ANQGSEA. DNA for the CDR3: TGCAGCGGCTCCCGACAGCGAGGCTCCTACAATGAGCAGTTCTTC. Amino acid sequence: CSGSRQRGSYNEQFF.

This chain uses TRBV28 with TRBJ2-7; D is undetermined. Germline assignment: CDR1 MDHEN and CDR2 SYDVKM. CDR3 length: 15 residues. Trimming took 2 bases from V and 2 from J, leaving 13 bases between them. The CDR3 region has the DNA TGTGCCAGCAGTTTACTTAACGCAGGAGCCTACGAGCAGTACTTC. This translates into CASSLLNAGAYEQYF.